The 21 T cell receptor beta chains below come from one sample, sequenced in a study of blood T cell repertoires in COVID-19. Sequenced by immunoSEQ multiplex PCR; TCRdb stores in-frame clones only, minus some. The data show around 62,000 clones, with 80% to 90% seen just once and approximately 1.3% held by the top ten. The sequenced sample was peripheral blood. Receptors originate from a man in his fifties or sixties with acute or convalescent COVID-19.

CDR3 in DNA: TGTGCCAGCAGCAGGGGGATTAATGAAAAACTGTTTTTT. Translated: CASSRGINEKLFF. The V and J genes are TRBV7-3 and TRBJ1-4; a possible D gene is TRBD1 (6 bases). This CDR3 spans 13 amino acids. The V end was cut by 5 bases, the J end by 4 bases, with 8 bases between. Per germline, CDR1 SGHTA and CDR2 FQGTGA. Full variable domain (remainder filled in from reference TRBV7-3 and TRBJ1-4): GAGVSQTPSNKVTEKGKYVELRCDPISGHTALYWYRQSLGQGPEFLIYFQGTGAADDSGLPNDRFFAVRPEGSVSTLKIQRTERGDSAVYLCASSRGINEKLFFGSGTQLSVL.

J is TRBJ2-5 and V is TRBV6-5, with D perhaps TRBD1 (6 bases). The germline CDR1 and CDR2 sequences are MNHEY and SVGAGI. V shed 9 bases and J shed 0 bases, with 17 bases lying between them. This CDR3 region has 15 residues. CDR3 protein: CASTAGAGDQETQYF. The DNA of the CDR3 is TGTGCCAGTACAGCAGGGGCCGGAGACCAAGAGACCCAGTACTTC.

The CDR3 protein is CASSLAPLAGTDTQYF. The CDR3 coding sequence is TGTGCCAGCAGCTTGGCCCCACTAGCGGGCACAGATACGCAGTATTTT. V and J are TRBV5-4 and TRBJ2-3, with 8 bases identical to TRBD2. Losses at the gene ends were 0 bases for V and 1 base for J; bases not matched to a gene: 4. There are 16 residues in the CDR3. Germline assignment: CDR1 SGHNT and CDR2 YYREEE (reference sequence).

J is TRBJ2-1 and V is TRBV7-3, with TRBD2 matching 7 bases. Trimming at V came to 3 bases and at J to 7 bases, leaving 3 bases not matched to a gene. The CDR3 runs 13 residues. CDR1 SGHTA and CDR2 FQGTGA come from the germline V gene. In DNA, the CDR3 is TGTGCCAGCAGCTTGGACGGGGGGAATGAGCAGTTCTTC. Protein product: CASSLDGGNEQFF.

This clone was seen only once. This chain uses TRBV4-1 with TRBJ2-7; no definite D call. Germline values: CDR1 MGHRA, CDR2 YSYEKL. Trimming shortened V by 1 base and J by 2 bases, and 12 bases separated the two germline ends. This CDR3 comprises 15 residues. CDR3 DNA sequence: TGCGCCAGCAGCCAAGTTGCCGGCACAGCCTACGAGCAGTACTTC. This sequence encodes CASSQVAGTAYEQYF.

The chain has TRBV18 and TRBJ1-2; TRBD1 agrees at 7 bases. J lost 4 bases, V lost 4 bases, and 6 bases had no gene match. CDR1 and CDR2 (germline): KGHSH, LQKENI. This CDR3 is built from 14 residues. In DNA form, the CDR3 reads TGTGCCAGCTCACGACAGGGAACGTTCTATGGCTACACCTTC. It codes for CASSRQGTFYGYTF.

The chain uses TRBV15 and TRBJ1-5; 7 bases match TRBD1. V was clipped by 0 bases and J by 4 bases; unmatched bases: 0. The CDR3 loop spans 14 amino acids. Germline CDR1 and CDR2: LNHNV and YYDKDF (reference sequence). DNA for the CDR3: TGTGCCACCAGCAGAGACAGGGGGAATCAGCCCCAGCATTTT. Its translation is CATSRDRGNQPQHF. Variable domain in full (rest from reference TRBV15 and TRBJ1-5): DAMVIQNPRYQVTQFGKPVTLSCSQTLNHNVMYWYQQKSSQAPKLLFHYYDKDFNNEADTPDNFQSRRPNTSFCFLDIRSPGLGDTAMYLCATSRDRGNQPQHFGDGTRLSIL.

The rearrangement uses TRBV9 and TRBJ2-5, with TRBD2 matching 10 bases. V lost 0 bases to trimming and J lost 5 bases; unmatched junction nucleotides: 1. Looked up from germline, CDR1 is SGDLS and CDR2 is YYNGEE. The CDR3 runs 14 residues. CDR3 region: CASSVGLAGETQYF. In DNA form, the CDR3 reads TGTGCCAGCAGCGTAGGACTAGCGGGTGAGACCCAGTACTTC.

V usage is TRBV5-1 and J usage is TRBJ1-4, with D maybe TRBD1 (5 bases). Germline CDR1 SGHRS, CDR2 YFSETQ. CDR3 size: 15 residues. Trimming shortened V by 0 bases and J by 1 base, and 7 bases separated the two germline ends. In DNA, the CDR3 is TGCGCCAGCAGCTTGGTCGGGGGAACTAATGAAAAACTGTTTTTT. Its protein product is CASSLVGGTNEKLFF.

The chain uses TRBV10-3 and TRBJ2-2; 10 bases are a match to TRBD1. Germline assignment: CDR1 ENHRY and CDR2 SYGVKD. The CDR3 contains 18 residues. After removal of 3 bases from V and 2 bases from J, the junction contained 9 bases not matched to a gene. CDR3 sequence (DNA): TGTGCCATCAGTGAACGCTCCGACAGGGGGCTTAACACCGGGGAGCTGTTTTTT. Translation gives CAISERSDRGLNTGELFF.

The V call is TRBV5-4, the J call TRBJ2-1; 15 bases map to TRBD2. Germline-derived CDR1 and CDR2 are SGHNT and YYREEE (reference sequence). The CDR3 extends over 18 amino acids. Unmatched junction bases numbered 11, after V lost 5 bases and J lost 5 bases. The CDR3 bases are TGTGCCAGCAGGCAACCGGGACTAGCGGGAGGAGGGGACAATGAGCAGTTCTTC. Translation gives CASRQPGLAGGGDNEQFF.

The V and J genes are TRBV5-4 and TRBJ2-7; 12 bases map to TRBD2. Germline-derived CDR1 and CDR2 are SGHNT and YYREEE (reference sequence). The CDR3 has 16 amino acids. The V gene end was trimmed by 4 bases and the J gene end by 7 bases; junction bases not matched to a gene: 12. The CDR3 coding sequence is TGTGCCAGCAGCCCGCGACTAGCGGGAGTGGAGTTGGAGCAGTACTTC. It codes for CASSPRLAGVELEQYF.

This chain joins TRBV10-3 and TRBJ1-5; 8 bases agree with TRBD1. Germline CDR1 ENHRY, CDR2 SYGVKD. The V segment lost 4 bases and the J segment 4 bases; nucleotides outside the gene matches: 6. The CDR3 totals 15 residues. The CDR3 reads CAISGGQEGNQPQHF. The DNA for the CDR3 is TGTGCCATCAGTGGGGGACAGGAAGGGAATCAGCCCCAGCATTTT.

The chain employs TRBV19 and TRBJ1-2; D unclear. The V end lost 6 bases, the J end lost 7 bases, and 15 bases lay between the germline ends. The CDR3 sequence is 13 residues long. Germline values: CDR1 LNHDA, CDR2 SQIVND (reference sequence). CDR3 bases: TGTGCCAGTAGCATGGGGAGGGAAGGTGGCTACACCTTC. Translating gives CASSMGREGGYTF.

This chain joins TRBV5-1 and TRBJ2-1; no clear D gene. From germline, CDR1 is SGHRS and CDR2 YFSETQ. This CDR3 contains 15 residues. V gave up 5 bases and J gave up 5 bases, with 17 bases separating them. DNA of the CDR3: TGCGCCAGCAGGTACCGGTTCCAAGAGGACAATGAGCAGTTCTTC. Translated: CASRYRFQEDNEQFF.

The chain is built from TRBV4-1 and TRBJ1-4, with 11 bases that match TRBD1. The CDR3 contains 21 residues. V lost 5 bases, J lost 2 bases, and 19 bases stayed unmatched. CDR1 and CDR2 from the germline V gene are MGHRA and YSYEKL. The CDR3 here is CASSWLNFGQGARGTNEKLFF. In DNA, the CDR3 is TGCGCCAGCAGCTGGTTAAACTTCGGACAGGGGGCGCGAGGTACTAATGAAAAACTGTTTTTT.

This chain connects TRBV6-1 to TRBJ2-7; 13 nucleotides agree with TRBD2. The CDR3 consists of 16 residues. Germline V gene data show CDR1 as MNHNS and CDR2 as SASEGT. V was clipped by 3 bases and J by 6 bases; unmatched bases: 8. The CDR3 DNA sequence: TGTGCCAGCAGTGAGGAGACTAGCGGGAGGACGGTCGAGCAGTACTTC. Its protein product is CASSEETSGRTVEQYF.

The chain recombines TRBV9 with TRBJ1-6, with D perhaps TRBD1 (5 bases). The V gene lost 4 bases and the J gene lost 3 bases, with 11 bases spanning the gap. Germline-derived CDR1 and CDR2 are SGDLS and YYNGEE. The CDR3 totals 15 residues. The CDR3 loop reads CASSLRQNYNSPLHF. The CDR3, as DNA: TGTGCCAGCAGCCTTAGACAGAACTATAATTCACCCCTCCACTTT.

The V and J genes are TRBV19 and TRBJ2-1; 7 bases are shared with TRBD2. V gave up 3 bases and J gave up 15 bases; unmatched junction bases: 14. Germline-derived CDR1 and CDR2 are LNHDA and SQIVND (reference sequence). The CDR3 length is 14 residues. The CDR3 protein is CASSIERGGTRLFF. As DNA, the CDR3 is TGTGCCAGTAGTATTGAGCGGGGAGGGACGCGGTTGTTCTTC.

The chain is built from TRBV7-2 and TRBJ2-5; 9 bases map to TRBD1. Germline trimming cut 5 bases from V and 5 bases from J; bases unmatched to any gene: 9. This CDR3 comprises 15 residues. Germline CDR1 reads SGHTA; CDR2 reads FQGNSA. The DNA of the CDR3 is TGTGCCAGCAGCCCCCGACAGGGGGGTCGGGAGACCCAGTACTTC. Encoded protein: CASSPRQGGRETQYF. The whole variable domain, remainder taken from reference TRBV7-2 and TRBJ2-5, is GAGVSQSPSNKVTEKGKDVELRCDPISGHTALYWYRQSLGQGLEFLIYFQGNSAPDKSGLPSDRFSAERTGGSVSTLTIQRTQQEDSAVYLCASSPRQGGRETQYFGPGTRLLVL.

The CDR3 bases are TGTGCCAGCGGGACAGGATTTTTCGAGCAGTACTTC. Translated, it gives CASGTGFFEQYF. The chain joins TRBV5-6 to TRBJ2-7; 8 nucleotides align to TRBD1. The CDR3 is made up of 12 amino acids. Germline V lookup: CDR1 SGHDT, CDR2 YYEEEE. V lost 7 bases and J lost 6; bases outside the gene matches: 6.